These 25 T cell receptor beta chains came from one sample sequenced in a study of blood T cell repertoires in COVID-19. Using immunoSEQ multiplex PCR, the repertoire was profiled, and TCRdb retains in-frame clones only, with some absent. Of about 100,000 clones detected, about 85% appear once; the ten largest clones hold approximately 2%. Sample: peripheral blood. The source is a man between 50 and 59 years old with active COVID-19.

The chain's CDR3 is CASSLDGGATDTQYF. The CDR3 bases are TGTGCCAGCAGCTTAGACGGCGGGGCGACAGATACGCAGTATTTT. The chain is built from TRBV7-2 and TRBJ2-3, with TRBD2 as a possible D gene (6 bases). CDR1 SGHTA and CDR2 FQGNSA come from the germline V gene. The V end was cut by 1 base, the J end by 3 bases, with 11 bases between. This CDR3 region has 15 residues. Full variable domain (rest looked up from reference TRBV7-2 and TRBJ2-3): GAGVSQSPSNKVTEKGKDVELRCDPISGHTALYWYRQSLGQGLEFLIYFQGNSAPDKSGLPSDRFSAERTGGSVSTLTIQRTQQEDSAVYLCASSLDGGATDTQYFGPGTRLTVL.

The V and J genes are TRBV7-2 and TRBJ1-1, with D hard to call. V was shortened by 4 bases and J by 2 bases, with 11 bases between the two germline ends. The CDR3 consists of 14 residues. The germline V gene encodes CDR1 SGHTA and CDR2 FQGNSA. CDR3 nucleotides: TGTGCCAGCAGCTCATACGGGTCAAACACTGAAGCTTTCTTT. The encoded protein is CASSSYGSNTEAFF. The full variable domain, rest sourced from reference TRBV7-2 and TRBJ1-1, is GAGVSQSPSNKVTEKGKDVELRCDPISGHTALYWYRQSLGQGLEFLIYFQGNSAPDKSGLPSDRFSAERTGGSVSTLTIQRTQQEDSAVYLCASSSYGSNTEAFFGQGTRLTVV.

The chain links TRBV3-1 (or the pseudogene TRBV3-2) to TRBJ2-2; 10 nucleotides agree with TRBD2. The CDR3 consists of 20 residues. The germline CDR1 and CDR2 sequences are LGHDT and YNNKEL (reference sequence). The V gene end was trimmed by 1 base and the J gene end by 2 bases; junction bases not matched to a gene: 13. For the CDR3, the DNA is TGTGCCAGCAGCCAAGTCGCGCCCCTAGCGGGGGTAATTAACACCGGGGAGCTGTTTTTT. Encoded protein: CASSQVAPLAGVINTGELFF.

This clone appeared a few times. This sequence joins TRBV19 and TRBJ2-1; 8 bases agree with TRBD2. J was trimmed by 2 bases and V by 5 bases; bases with no gene match: 8. The CDR3 runs to 16 residues. The germline V gene encodes CDR1 LNHDA and CDR2 SQIVND (reference sequence). The CDR3 coding sequence is TGTGCCAGTAGTTCGGTGATAGCGGGGCCCTACAATGAGCAGTTCTTC. This sequence encodes CASSSVIAGPYNEQFF.

V is TRBV12-3 or TRBV12-4 and J is TRBJ1-1; TRBD1 aligns across 8 bases. J gave up 4 bases and V 5 bases, and 3 bases lay outside the gene matches. The CDR3 is 13 amino acids. The DNA of the CDR3 is TGTGCCAGCAGTCCGACAGGGGTCACTGAAGCTTTCTTT. It translates to CASSPTGVTEAFF.

The chain links TRBV5-1 to TRBJ1-1; 9 nucleotides line up with TRBD1. With 3 bases clipped from V and 7 bases from J, the junction kept 10 bases outside the gene matches. CDR3 length: 15 residues. Germline values: CDR1 SGHRS, CDR2 YFSETQ. The CDR3 nucleotides read TGCGCCAGCAGCTGGACAGGGGCCCTCAAGCTTGAAGCTTTCTTT. It is translated as CASSWTGALKLEAFF.

The rearrangement links TRBV7-9 to TRBJ2-5; 13 positions agree with TRBD2. CDR3 size: 16 residues. V lost 4 bases, J lost 4 bases, and 6 bases stayed unmatched. Germline values: CDR1 SEHNR, CDR2 FQNEAQ (reference sequence). CDR3 sequence reads: CASSSGLAGWRETQYF. CDR3 sequence (DNA): TGTGCCAGCAGCTCGGGACTAGCGGGGTGGAGAGAGACCCAGTACTTC.

In DNA, the CDR3 is TGTGCCAGCAACAGTCCTTATGGCTACACCTTC. This encodes CASNSPYGYTF. The rearrangement uses TRBV27 and TRBJ1-2; D call uncertain. Looked up from germline, CDR1 is MNHEY and CDR2 is SMNVEV (reference sequence). The CDR3 covers 11 residues. V gave up 7 bases and J gave up 5 bases, with 8 bases separating them.

The V and J genes are TRBV30 and TRBJ1-2; possibly TRBD1 for D (5 bases). Germline V gene data show CDR1 as GTSNPN and CDR2 as SVGIG (reference sequence). CDR3 length: 14 amino acids. V was pared by 0 bases and J by 8 bases, with 16 bases between. CDR3 DNA sequence: TGTGCCTGGAGTGTAGGGGCATTTTCCGAAGGCTACACCTTC. Translated, it gives CAWSVGAFSEGYTF.

J is TRBJ2-1 and V is TRBV7-9; 9 bases agree with TRBD1. The CDR3 extends over 15 amino acids. Trimming took 3 bases from V and 6 from J; bases not matched to a gene: 6. CDR1 SEHNR and CDR2 FQNEAQ come from the germline V gene (reference sequence). In nucleotides, the CDR3 is TGTGCCAGCAGCTTCCCGGGGACAGGGTCCAATGAGCAGTTCTTC. Its translation is CASSFPGTGSNEQFF.

The CDR3 DNA reads TGTGCCAGCAGCCAAGGGGCTGTGAGGGCAAACACTGAAGCTTTCTTT. Encoded protein: CASSQGAVRANTEAFF. This chain links TRBV3-1 (or the pseudogene TRBV3-2) with TRBJ1-1; D not certain. Germline V gene data show CDR1 as LGHDT and CDR2 as YNNKEL (reference sequence). The length of the CDR3 is 16 residues. Trimming left V 1 base short and J 2 bases short, with 14 bases between.

V is TRBV15 and J is TRBJ1-2; TRBD1 agrees at 11 bases. This CDR3 region has 14 residues. Germline V gives CDR1 LNHNV, CDR2 YYDKDF (reference sequence). The ends lost 1 base at V and 8 bases at J; junction bases unmatched: 3. The CDR3 DNA reads as TGTGCCACCAGCAGAGTTCGGACAGGGGGCGGCTACACCTTC. Translation: CATSRVRTGGGYTF.

The chain links TRBV30 to TRBJ1-6, with no clear D. The CDR3 is 13 residues long. Between the trimmed V and J ends, which lost 2 bases and 6 bases, there was a span of 8 bases. The germline gives CDR1 GTSNPN, CDR2 SVGIG (reference sequence). This CDR3 reads CAWSSEVNSPLHF. CDR3 sequence (DNA): TGTGCCTGGAGTAGTGAGGTTAATTCACCCCTCCACTTT.

The rearrangement joins TRBV4-1 to TRBJ1-5, with TRBD1 as a possible D gene (5 bases). V was pared by 0 bases and J by 10 bases, with 16 bases between. Germline CDR1 and CDR2: MGHRA and YSYEKL. CDR3 size: 15 residues. This CDR3 is CASSQDQGAISPQHF. DNA of the CDR3: TGCGCCAGCAGCCAAGATCAGGGCGCAATCAGCCCCCAGCATTTT.

The CDR3 bases are TGTGCCTGGAGTGACTCCCGGGACAGGGCGGAAAAACTGTTTTTT. As protein: CAWSDSRDRAEKLFF. The chain is built from TRBV30 and TRBJ1-4; 9 nucleotides line up with TRBD1. CDR3 length: 15 amino acids. V lost 1 base to trimming and J lost 8 bases; unmatched junction nucleotides: 8. CDR1 and CDR2 (germline): GTSNPN, SVGIG (reference sequence).

This clone came up once. This chain uses TRBV5-5 with TRBJ2-1; 9 bases fit TRBD2. The CDR3 covers 17 residues. Germline CDR1 and CDR2: SGHKS and YYEKEE (reference sequence). Trimming removed 1 base from V and 5 bases from J; junction bases left unmatched: 10. The CDR3 sequence: CASSLPRGGGAHNEQFF. DNA of the CDR3: TGTGCCAGCAGCTTGCCCAGGGGCGGGGGGGCTCACAATGAGCAGTTCTTC.

The chain links TRBV6-2 or TRBV6-3 to TRBJ2-7; D call uncertain. The CDR3 extends over 11 amino acids. Germline assignment: CDR1 MNHEY and CDR2 SVGEGT. V lost 5 bases and J 3 bases, leaving 5 bases between the germline ends. CDR3 DNA: TGTGCCAGCAGTCGGAGCTACGAGCAGTACTTC. As protein: CASSRSYEQYF.

The gene calls are TRBV7-8 and TRBJ2-7; the D gene is possibly TRBD2 (7 bases). The CDR3 extends over 15 amino acids. V lost 6 bases and J lost 1, with 16 bases in between. Germline-derived CDR1 and CDR2 are SGHVS and FQNEAQ. For the CDR3, the DNA is TGTGCCAGCAGTCCGAGGGGGGGCGCTTCCTACGAGCAGTACTTC. Residues: CASSPRGGASYEQYF.

This sequence joins TRBV24-1 and TRBJ2-3, with 12 bases lining up with TRBD2. CDR1 KGHDR and CDR2 SFDVKD come from the germline V gene. The CDR3 covers 21 residues. Losses at the gene ends were 0 bases for V and 5 bases for J; bases not matched to a gene: 17. CDR3 residues: CATSDLSVGLAGGLGEDTQYF. The DNA of the CDR3 is TGTGCCACCAGTGATTTGTCCGTGGGTCTAGCGGGGGGGCTGGGAGAAGATACGCAGTATTTT.

This chain links TRBV20-1 with TRBJ1-2, with no clear D. Trimming left V 8 bases short and J 3 bases short, with 10 bases between. The CDR3 is made up of 11 amino acids. Germline V CDR1 and CDR2: DFQATT, SNEGSKA (reference sequence). Here the CDR3 DNA reads TGCAGTTTTGTAGCAGACTATGGCTACACCTTC. It translates to CSFVADYGYTF.

This chain's CDR3 is CASSLVLAGLVTQYF. The CDR3, as DNA: TGTGCCAGCAGCTTAGTTCTAGCGGGGCTTGTAACGCAGTATTTT. The chain joins TRBV7-9 to TRBJ2-3; 9 bases are shared with TRBD2. This CDR3 comprises 15 residues. V lost 1 base, J lost 9 bases, and 8 bases stayed unmatched. Germline CDR1 is SEHNR and CDR2 is FQNEAQ (reference sequence).

J is TRBJ2-7 and V is TRBV9, with TRBD2 identical over 9 bases. The length of the CDR3 is 15 residues. Trimming cost V 0 bases and J 4 bases; bases outside gene matches: 5. Germline V lookup: CDR1 SGDLS, CDR2 YYNGEE. As DNA, the CDR3 is TGTGCCAGCAGCGTAGGTTCTAGCGGGGTATACGAGCAGTACTTC. Translated, it gives CASSVGSSGVYEQYF.

J is TRBJ1-6 and V is TRBV30, with TRBD1 matching over 8 bases. V was clipped by 0 bases and J by 6 bases; unmatched bases: 1. Germline V lookup: CDR1 GTSNPN, CDR2 SVGIG (reference sequence). The CDR3 is 14 amino acids. CDR3 bases: TGTGCCTGGAGTGTGGACAGGGTTAATTCACCCCTCCACTTT. Residues: CAWSVDRVNSPLHF.

The chain has TRBV5-5 and TRBJ2-3; D possibly corresponds to TRBD1 (6 bases). Germline V lookup: CDR1 SGHKS, CDR2 YYEKEE (reference sequence). V was cut by 4 bases and J by 9 bases, with 12 bases left in between. The length of the CDR3 is 12 residues. Here the CDR3 DNA reads TGTGCCAGCAGCGCCTGGGACAACACGCAGTATTTT. Translating it yields CASSAWDNTQYF.

This clone was observed many times. The V and J genes are TRBV9 and TRBJ2-1; D possibly corresponds to TRBD2 (5 bases). V was shortened by 0 bases and J by 1 base, with 11 bases between the two germline ends. The CDR3 totals 16 residues. Germline V gene data show CDR1 as SGDLS and CDR2 as YYNGEE. CDR3 DNA sequence: TGTGCCAGCAGCGTAGCCCCCACTAGTTCCTACAATGAGCAGTTCTTC. This translates into CASSVAPTSSYNEQFF.